Below are 31 T cell receptor beta chains sequenced from a single sample in a study of tumor and adjacent non-tumor tissue in lung cancer. The template was RNA from unsorted bulk tissue. Three rounds of nested PCR, following a modified ARM-PCR protocol, produced the TCRbeta library. TCRdb reanalysed the multiplex PCR reads using MiXCR and keeps one entry per CDR3 protein. This sample has under 140,000 distinct CDR3 sequences, with 84% found just once. The sample was lung tumor tissue. The receptors here all came from a man aged 65 to 85 with non-small cell lung cancer.

About this clonotype: Here the CDR3 omits its conserved ending phenylalanine or tryptophan, so a read error is the likely source. No DNA is shown, since the ends of the CDR3 on it are uncertain; the CDR3 is the one TCRdb lists. The V gene is TRBV6-6, the J gene TRBJ2-4. The length of the CDR3 is 16 amino acids, counting both ends. Looked up from germline, CDR1 is MNHNY and CDR2 is SVGAGI (reference sequence). The CDR3 loop is CASSGEQRFAKNIKYL.

Concerning this clonotype itself: This sequence may be a read error, since a much larger clone differs from it by one base. The chain has TRBV28 and TRBJ2-2, with D unresolved. CDR1 is MDHEN and CDR2 is SYDVKM in the germline V gene. The CDR3 consists of 13 residues. V lost 2 bases, J lost 7 bases, and 8 bases lay in between. Here the CDR3 DNA reads TGTGCCAGCAGTTTAATCTTTGACGGGGAGCTGTTTTTT. This codes for CASSLIFDGELFF.

The chain couples TRBV13 to TRBJ2-7; possibly TRBD1 for D (5 bases). Trimming removed 9 bases from V and 5 bases from J, with 14 bases in between. The CDR3 extends over 12 amino acids. CDR1 is PRHDT, CDR2 FYEKMQ, per germline (reference sequence). CDR3 sequence: CASLWQGHEQYF. The CDR3 nucleotides read TGTGCCAGTTTATGGCAGGGCCACGAGCAGTACTTC.

V and J are TRBV7-2 and TRBJ1-5, with D unresolved. Germline V lookup: CDR1 SGHTA, CDR2 FQGNSA. The CDR3 sequence is 14 residues long. The CDR3 nucleotides read TGTGTCAGGAGCCAGGACGGACGTGTTGAGCCCCAGCATTTT. It translates to CVRSQDGRVEPQHF.

The rearrangement links TRBV29-1 to TRBJ1-4, with 7 positions matching TRBD1. V shed 8 bases, J shed 7 bases, and the junction held 10 bases outside the gene matches. Germline V gene data show CDR1 as SQVTM and CDR2 as ANQGSEA. The CDR3 consists of 13 residues. The CDR3 here is CSIVTGNSEKLFF. CDR3 nucleotide sequence: TGCAGCATCGTGACAGGGAATAGTGAAAAACTGTTTTTT.

A note on this clonotype: A junction boundary mismatches the germline segment, possibly from a read error. This sequence joins TRBV4-1 and TRBJ2-5; D is perhaps TRBD1 (6 bases). This CDR3 is 14 amino acids long. The germline gives CDR1 MGHRA, CDR2 YSYEKL. The CDR3 DNA sequence: TGCGTCAGCAGCCAACCGTGGGGGCAAGAGACCCAACACTTC. As protein: CVSSQPWGQETQHF.

As regards this clonotype: The junction departs from the called germline gene at one end, perhaps through a read error. The chain uses TRBV6-2 or TRBV6-3 and TRBJ1-6; 8 nucleotides align to TRBD1. CDR3 length equals 16 residues. CDR1 is MNHEY and CDR2 is SVGEGT in the germline V gene. Written as DNA, the CDR3 is TGTGTCAGCAGGACCAGGACAGGGAGATCTAATTCACCCCTCCACTTT. This gives the protein CVSRTRTGRSNSPLHF.

Notes on this clonotype: The junction departs from germline at one end; a sequencing error may be responsible. The V gene is TRBV5-6, the J gene TRBJ2-7; D call uncertain. Germline-derived CDR1 and CDR2 are SGHDT and YYEEEE. The CDR3 contains 11 residues. The CDR3, as DNA: TGTGACAGCAGCGCCTTCCACGAGCAGTATTTC. The encoded protein is CDSSAFHEQYF. Looking up the rest from reference TRBV5-6 and TRBJ2-7 gives the full variable domain: DAGVTQSPTHLIKTRGQQVTLRCSPKSGHDTVSWYQQALGQGPQFIFQYYEEEERQRGNFPDRFSGHQFPNYSSELNVNALLLGDSALYLCDSSAFHEQYFGPGTRLTVT.

With regard to this clonotype: One end of the junction does not line up with germline, which may come from a read error. The V gene is TRBV11-2, the J gene TRBJ2-2; TRBD1 is a possible D gene (6 bases). This CDR3 has 14 amino acids. The germline gives CDR1 SGHAT, CDR2 FQNNGV. DNA for the CDR3: TGTGCCAGCAGTCTGGACAGTCAGTCCGTGGAGTTGTTTTTT. Protein: CASSLDSQSVELFF.

The chain has TRBV11-1 and TRBJ2-7; TRBD1 is a possible D gene (6 bases). CDR1 and CDR2 from the germline V gene are SGHAT and FQDESV (reference sequence). The CDR3 is 14 amino acids. With 5 bases removed from V and 4 bases from J, the gap between germline ends came to 15 bases. The CDR3 DNA sequence: TGTGCCAGCAGCACCAGGTACAGGGCTTACGAGCAGTACTTC. Amino acids: CASSTRYRAYEQYF.

Remarks on this clonotype: An end of the junction differs from the germline gene, which may be a read error. This chain joins TRBV6-5 and TRBJ2-7, with TRBD2 identical over 7 bases. The CDR3 sequence is 15 residues long. The germline V gene has CDR1 MNHEY and CDR2 SVGAGI. The CDR3, as DNA: TGTGCCGTCGGAATGAGACTAGCAAGTTCTTACGAGCAGCACTTC. Translation: CAVGMRLASSYEQHF.

About this clonotype itself: At one end the junction does not follow the germline gene, possibly because of a read error. This chain connects TRBV12-3 or TRBV12-4 to TRBJ2-5; 10 nucleotides agree with TRBD2. The CDR3 loop spans 20 amino acids. The CDR3 sequence: CANRKSDHPTSGLPQETQYF. CDR3 sequence (DNA): TGTGCCAACAGAAAAAGCGACCACCCGACTAGCGGGCTTCCACAGGAGACCCAGTATTTC.

The chain couples TRBV5-1 to TRBJ1-1, with 9 bases identical to TRBD1. Germline V lookup: CDR1 SGHRS, CDR2 YFSETQ. Trimming cost V 3 bases and J 10 bases; bases outside gene matches: 10. The CDR3 has 14 amino acids. The CDR3 loop is CASSSADRGSGAFF. The CDR3 nucleotides are TGCGCCAGCAGCTCGGCGGACAGGGGCTCGGGAGCTTTCTTT.

The chain has TRBV6-5 and TRBJ2-5; D may correspond to TRBD1 or TRBD2 (5 bases each). The CDR3 loop spans 17 amino acids. Germline V gene lookup returns CDR1 MNHEY and CDR2 SVGAGI. V was clipped by 7 bases and J by 2 bases, with 23 bases between them. This chain's CDR3 is CASTSAGTGFPQETQYF. CDR3 nucleotide sequence: TGTGCCAGCACTTCCGCCGGGACGGGGTTTCCACAAGAGACCCAGTACTTC.

A word on this clonotype: The junction departs from germline at one end; a sequencing error may be responsible. The CDR3 spells CASSSSGCYEQYF. CDR3 in DNA: TGTGCCAGCAGTTCATCTGGGTGTTACGAGCAGTACTTT. The chain is built from TRBV12-3 or TRBV12-4 and TRBJ2-7; D gene uncertain. The CDR3 loop spans 13 amino acids.

This clonotype was observed once. One end of the junction does not line up with germline, which may come from a read error. The chain carries TRBV6-1 and TRBJ1-5; no reliable D call. The CDR3 runs to 14 residues. The germline V gene encodes CDR1 MNHNS and CDR2 SASEGT. Here the CDR3 DNA reads TGTGCTAGCAGCGCGGGGATTAGCAATCAGCCCCACCATTTT. Protein product: CASSAGISNQPHHF.

As concerns this clonotype: One junction end does not reproduce the germline sequence, and a read error may be involved. The gene calls are TRBV6-1 and TRBJ1-1; D is unclear. The CDR3 is 13 amino acids. Germline V gene sequence: CDR1 MNHNS, CDR2 SASEGT. The CDR3: CARTWTRETGAFF. The CDR3 coding sequence is TGTGCCAGGACCTGGACGAGGGAGACTGGAGCTTTCTTT.

This chain connects TRBV14 to TRBJ2-5, with D possibly being TRBD2 (6 bases). The CDR3 loop spans 11 amino acids. CDR1 and CDR2 from the germline V gene are SGHDN and FVKESK. CDR3 loop: CVTGQAGTQYF. CDR3 sequence (DNA): TGTGTCACCGGCCAAGCGGGGACCCAGTACTTC.

The CDR3 DNA sequence: TGTGCCAGCAGCGTAGGAGGGGTTGTTAATGGCTACACCTTC. It specifies CASSVGGVVNGYTF. The J gene is TRBJ1-2, the V gene TRBV9; TRBD1 is a possible D gene (5 bases). The CDR3 consists of 14 residues. With 0 bases removed from V and 6 bases from J, the gap between germline ends came to 12 bases. The germline V gene has CDR1 SGDLS and CDR2 YYNGEE.

Comments on this clonotype: Germline is not matched at one junction end, which may reflect a read error. V and J are TRBV6-6 and TRBJ1-5; perhaps TRBD1 as D (5 bases). Germline-derived CDR1 and CDR2 are MNHNY and SVGAGI (reference sequence). The length of the CDR3 is 18 residues. CDR3 residues: CASSYFGWGRNGNQLQHF. CDR3 nucleotides: TGTGCCAGCAGTTACTTCGGGTGGGGACGGAATGGCAATCAGCTCCAGCATTTT.

Regarding this clonotype: At one end, the junction sequence differs from germline, possibly due to a read error. This chain links TRBV11-3 with TRBJ1-1, with 7 nucleotides matching TRBD1. The germline V gene encodes CDR1 SGHNT and CDR2 YENEEA. This CDR3 has 16 amino acids. The CDR3 reads CASGLMTGWMNSEAFF. The CDR3 nucleotides read TGTGCCAGCGGCTTAATGACAGGGTGGATGAACAGTGAAGCTTTCTTT.

About this clonotype: An end of the junction differs from the germline gene, which may be a read error. The CDR3 spells CASSQDRRPYFKYGYTF. CDR3 DNA sequence: TGCGCCAGCAGCCAAGACAGGCGACCTTACTTCAAATATGGCTATACCTTC. The chain employs TRBV4-3 and TRBJ1-2; D uncertain. Per the germline V gene, CDR1 is LGHNA and CDR2 is YSLEER. This CDR3 comprises 17 residues.

Points on this clonotype: At one boundary the junction diverges from the germline segment, which might be a read error. The chain has TRBV6-2 or TRBV6-3 and TRBJ2-2; D is perhaps TRBD2 (6 bases). The CDR3 sequence is 15 residues long. Germline-derived CDR1 and CDR2 are MNHEY and SVGEGT. The CDR3: CASRETGVVPGELFF. The CDR3 DNA sequence: TGTGCCAGCAGGGAGACGGGAGTCGTTCCCGGGGAGTTGTTTTTC.

The chain is built from TRBV4-2 and TRBJ2-5, with TRBD2 identical over 7 bases. CDR3 length: 16 amino acids. CDR1 is LGHNA and CDR2 is YNFKEQ in the germline V gene. V shed 2 bases and J 5 bases; nucleotides not matched to a gene: 11. CDR3 DNA: TGTGCCAGCAGCCAATTCGTCAGCGGGGAGGGGGAGACCCAGTACTTC. Its protein is CASSQFVSGEGETQYF.

The rearrangement joins TRBV29-1 to TRBJ2-5, with D perhaps matching TRBD1 or TRBD2 (6 bases each). Trimming removed 7 bases from V and 5 bases from J, with 23 bases in between. The V gene's germline CDR1 is SQVTM and CDR2 ANQGSEA. This CDR3 spans 15 amino acids. CDR3 amino acids: CSDHEGGRILETQYF. The CDR3 nucleotides are TGCAGCGACCATGAAGGGGGGCGAATTCTGGAGACCCAGTACTTC.

Note on this clonotype: Possible read error: a much larger clone is one base away. Here the CDR3 reads CASRREIGVEQETQYF. In DNA, the CDR3 is TGTGCCAGCAGACGAGAGATAGGAGTAGAGCAAGAGACCCAGTACTTC. The V and J genes are TRBV5-6 and TRBJ2-5; D gene ambiguous. The V and J ends lost 5 bases and 2 bases respectively, with 19 bases between them. This CDR3 region has 16 residues. Germline CDR1 SGHDT, CDR2 YYEEEE. The full variable domain, with the rest looked up from reference TRBV5-6 and TRBJ2-5, is DAGVTQSPTHLIKTRGQQVTLRCSPKSGHDTVSWYQQALGQGPQFIFQYYEEEERQRGNFPDRFSGHQFPNYSSELNVNALLLGDSALYLCASRREIGVEQETQYFGPGTRLLVL.

About this clonotype: The CDR3 does not close with the conserved phenylalanine or tryptophan, likely indicating a read error. The chain joins TRBV2 to TRBJ2-5; perhaps D is TRBD1 or TRBD2 (5 bases each). There are 13 residues in the CDR3. The V gene's germline CDR1 is SNHLY and CDR2 FYNNEI. The CDR3 here is CAGRVDYRETQYL. The CDR3 DNA is TGTGCCGGCAGGGTCGACTACAGAGAGACCCAGTACTTA.

The chain uses TRBV6-5 and TRBJ1-2; D call uncertain. The V gene's germline CDR1 is MNHEY and CDR2 SVGAGI. CDR3 size: 14 residues. Trimming removed 8 bases at V and 9 bases at J, with 22 bases between. Here the CDR3 DNA reads TGTGCCAGCTTCTACTCTCCCCCCGCGGAAAGCTACACCTTC. It translates to CASFYSPPAESYTF.

Comment on this clonotype: Without the conserved terminal phenylalanine or tryptophan, this CDR3 likely stems from a read error. The chain has TRBV10-1 and TRBJ2-1; 8 bases match TRBD2. Germline V gene lookup returns CDR1 WNHNN and CDR2 SYGVQD (reference sequence). The CDR3 is 14 amino acids. This chain's CDR3 is CASSPLRGGFEQFL. CDR3 in DNA: TGTGCCAGCAGCCCCCTCCGGGGGGGCTTTGAGCAGTTCCTC.

On this clonotype itself: The germline gene is not matched at one end of the junction; a read error may be the cause. The chain links TRBV6-1 to TRBJ1-2; 7 nucleotides align to TRBD1. This CDR3 is 13 amino acids long. Germline V lookup: CDR1 MNHNS, CDR2 SASEGT. The CDR3 nucleotides read TGTGCTAGCAGTGAAGTCAGGGGGTTTGGCTACACCTTC. It yields the protein CASSEVRGFGYTF.

The V gene is TRBV6-1, the J gene TRBJ1-4; D possibly corresponds to TRBD1 (6 bases). V dropped 5 bases and J dropped 8 bases, with 21 bases sitting between them. This CDR3 has 16 amino acids. Germline CDR1 reads MNHNS; CDR2 reads SASEGT. Here the CDR3 DNA reads TGTGCCAGCAGTCATATGACAGGAGGCTTAGGGGAAAAACTGTTTTTT. Residues: CASSHMTGGLGEKLFF.